The rows below give T cell receptor beta chains drawn from one sample of a study of a mutant IDH1 vaccine in newly diagnosed glioma. Their recognized antigens are unknown. Sequenced by immunoSEQ multiplex PCR; TCRdb stores in-frame clones only, minus some. The sample has roughly 130,000 clones, about four fifths seen once. Material: PBMCs, obtained from a glioma patient whose treatment included an IDH1 peptide vaccine. All receptors come from a man between 40 and 49 years old with glioma. CDR3s include the opening cysteine and the closing phenylalanine or tryptophan. A D gene is named only where the DNA matches it firmly. Clone sizes are given selectively: once, few, many, or a class where the clone is expanded.

>TRBJ2-7|NA|TRBD1|TRBV7-9
TGTGCCAGCAGCTTCGGGACAGTCTCCTACGAGCAGTACTTC
CASSFGTVSYEQYF
>TRBJ1-1|NA|NA|TRBV21-1
TGTGCCAGCAGCAAAAGGGGGCGGGCAGCTTTCTTT
CASSKRGRAAFF
>TRBJ2-7|NA|TRBD1|TRBV11-2
TGTGCCAGCAGCTTAGGGACAGGGGGCCTTTACGAGCAGTACTTC
CASSLGTGGLYEQYF
>TRBJ2-2|NA|NA|TRBV4-3
TGCGCCAGCAGCCCGCGACAGGGAGGTAGGGGGGAGCTGTTTTTT
CASSPRQGGRGELFF
>TRBJ2-1|NA|NA|TRBV7-2
TGTGCCAGCAAGCAGGACAGATTTAAAAATGAGCAGTTCTTC
CASKQDRFKNEQFF
>TRBJ1-3|few|NA|TRBV7-9
TGTGCCAGCAGCTTAGCTGGAAACACCATATATTTT
CASSLAGNTIYF
>TRBJ2-7|NA|NA|TRBV11-2
TGTGCCAGCAGCCCCAATGCCGCGCCAAGCTCCTACGAGCAGTACTTC
CASSPNAAPSSYEQYF
>TRBJ1-5|few|NA|TRBV28
TGTGCCAGCAGTCCCGGGACGGTAGGGGGTCAGCCCCAGCATTTT
CASSPGTVGGQPQHF
>TRBJ1-1|NA|TRBD1|TRBV7-2
TGTGCCAGCAGCTTATTGGGCAGGGGGCTGGCTGAAGCTTTCTTT
CASSLLGRGLAEAFF
>TRBJ1-5|NA|NA|TRBV19
TGTGCCAGTAGCCTGAGCTCAGGGTGGAGCACTCATCAGCCCCAGCATTTT
CASSLSSGWSTHQPQHF
>TRBJ2-2|NA|TRBD2|TRBV19
TGTGCCAGTAGTATTGGTAGCGGGTCGAACACCGGGGAGCTGTTTTTT
CASSIGSGSNTGELFF
>TRBJ2-1|once|NA|TRBV21-1
TGTGCCAGCAGTCACCGAGGGAGCGGGGGGGACAATGAGCAGTTCTTC
CASSHRGSGGDNEQFF
>TRBJ2-1|NA|TRBD2|TRBV7-9
TGTGCCAGCAGCCCCCCGGGGGCGGGGGGGTACAATGAGCAGTTCTTC
CASSPPGAGGYNEQFF
>TRBJ1-3|NA|TRBD1|TRBV5-8
TGTGCCAGCAGCTTGGCTGGCCAGGACAGGGACGTCGGAAACACCATATATTTT
CASSLAGQDRDVGNTIYF
>TRBJ2-1|NA|NA|TRBV5-1
TGCGCCAGCAGCTTGGTCTGGGCAGGAACTTACAATGAGCAGTTCTTC
CASSLVWAGTYNEQFF
>TRBJ2-7|NA|TRBD2|TRBV2
TGTGCCAGCAAACGCGGACTAGTCTCCTACGAGCAGTACTTC
CASKRGLVSYEQYF
>TRBJ2-3|NA|NA|TRBV6-6
TGTGCCAGCAGTTACCGGTCGGTTGGCACAGATACGCAGTATTTT
CASSYRSVGTDTQYF
>TRBJ2-7|NA|TRBD2|TRBV13
TGTGCCAGCAGCACCCCCGGGACTAGCGGCGAGCAGTACTTC
CASSTPGTSGEQYF
>TRBJ2-3|NA|TRBD2|TRBV11-2
TGTGCCAGCAGCCCTAGCGGGGACACAGATACGCAGTATTTT
CASSPSGDTDTQYF
>TRBJ2-7|NA|NA|TRBV5-5
TGTGCCAGCAGCTTCGGCAGGGGTTACGAGCAGTACTTC
CASSFGRGYEQYF
>TRBJ2-1|NA|NA|TRBV6-1
TGTGCCAGCAGCGTCGAAGGGGATGAGCAGTTCTTC
CASSVEGDEQFF
>TRBJ1-6|few|NA|TRBV6-1
TGTGCCAGCAGTGAAGCGCGCCTTTGGGGGGAAGGTTCACCCCTCCACTTT
CASSEARLWGEGSPLHF
>TRBJ2-5|NA|TRBD2|TRBV4-1
TGCGCCAGCAGCCCCAGGGGTAGCGGGGGGGTCAAGCAAGAGACCCAGTACTTC
CASSPRGSGGVKQETQYF
>TRBJ1-2|NA|NA|TRBV5-1
TGCGCCAGCAGCTATGGATTGGGGGCGGTAAACTATGGCTACACCTTC
CASSYGLGAVNYGYTF
>TRBJ2-1|NA|TRBD1|TRBV6-6
TGTGCCAGCAGTTACGACAGGGACCCGGAGTTCTTC
CASSYDRDPEFF
>TRBJ2-1|NA|NA|TRBV29-1
TGCAGCGTTGAAGATGGGTCCAGGCGGGCCTACAATGAGCAGTTCTTC
CSVEDGSRRAYNEQFF
>TRBJ1-2|many|TRBD1|TRBV6-1
TGTGCCAGCAGTGAAGTAGTCGGCGACAGGGGTAAGGGTGGCTACACCTTC
CASSEVVGDRGKGGYTF
>TRBJ1-2|few|TRBD1|TRBV29-1
TGCAGCGTTGGACCTCAAGGGGGCGGCTACACCTTC
CSVGPQGGGYTF
>TRBJ1-4|NA|NA|TRBV29-1
TGCAGCGTTGAAGCTCCCTGGGGGGGAAAACTGTTTTTT
CSVEAPWGGKLFF
>TRBJ2-7|NA|NA|TRBV7-7
TGTGCTAGCAGCCCGAAGCCCGGGGCCTACGAGCAGTACTTC
CASSPKPGAYEQYF
>TRBJ2-7|NA|NA|TRBV7-9
TGTGCCAGCAGTTTCGACAGGCTCCCCTCCTACGAGCAGTACTTC
CASSFDRLPSYEQYF
>TRBJ1-4|NA|NA|TRBV4-2
TGTGCCAGCAGCCAAGGGGGTCCTGAAAAACTGTTTTTT
CASSQGGPEKLFF
>TRBJ2-2|NA|NA|TRBV4-2
TGTGCCAGCAGCCAAGACAGGGGACGTTCGGGGGAGCTGTTTTTT
CASSQDRGRSGELFF
>TRBJ2-5|NA|TRBD1|TRBV30
TGTGCCTGGACCCCCCGGGACAGGCGTCGGGGGACCCAGTACTTC
CAWTPRDRRRGTQYF
>TRBJ1-3|NA|NA|TRBV4-1
TGCGCCAGCAGCCAAGATCCGCAGGGCCACTCTGGAAACACCATATATTTT
CASSQDPQGHSGNTIYF
>TRBJ1-3|NA|NA|TRBV4-1
TGCGCCAGTACCCAGGGGACATCTGGAAACACCATATATTTT
CASTQGTSGNTIYF
>TRBJ1-2|NA|NA|TRBV5-8
TGTGCCAGCAGCGGGGGGAACTATGGCTACACCTTC
CASSGGNYGYTF
>TRBJ1-1|NA|NA|TRBV5-1
TGCGCCAGCAGTCATGGGGGCGGGTTGACTGAAGCTTTCTTT
CASSHGGGLTEAFF
>TRBJ2-7|NA|NA|TRBV7-9
TGTGCCAGCAGCCAGATCTACGAGCAGTACTTC
CASSQIYEQYF
>TRBJ1-2|NA|TRBD1|TRBV4-1
TGCGCCAGCAGCCCTCGGGACAGGACAACCAACAGCTATGGCTACACCTTC
CASSPRDRTTNSYGYTF
>TRBJ2-7|NA|TRBD1|TRBV10-3
TGTGCCATCAGTGCACAGGGGGCGGGGGACTACGAGCAGTACTTC
CAISAQGAGDYEQYF
>TRBJ2-3|NA|NA|TRBV7-3
TGTGCCAGCAGTTTATCGGTAGTGGGCACAGATACGCAGTATTTT
CASSLSVVGTDTQYF
>TRBJ2-5|NA|NA|TRBV2
TGTGCCAGCAGGGGGGGACGGATTCAAGAGACCCAGTACTTC
CASRGGRIQETQYF
>TRBJ2-1|NA|NA|TRBV19
TGTGCCAGTAGTAATAAAGCAGAGCAGTTCTTC
CASSNKAEQFF
>TRBJ2-5|NA|NA|TRBV7-2
TGTGCCAGCAGCTTAGACGGCGGGACACATCCCGAGGCCCAGTACTTC
CASSLDGGTHPEAQYF
>TRBJ1-6|NA|NA|TRBV27
TGTGCCAGCAGTTTATTACCGGGGGATTCACCCCTCCACTTT
CASSLLPGDSPLHF
>TRBJ2-3|NA|NA|TRBV4-3
TGCGCCAGCAGCCAAGAGGGCGGGGTCGGGGATACGCAGTATTTT
CASSQEGGVGDTQYF
>TRBJ1-3|NA|NA|TRBV20-1
TGCAGTGCTAGGTTTGGAAGCACCATATATTTT
CSARFGSTIYF
>TRBJ1-1|NA|NA|TRBV13
TGTGCCAGCAGTACAGGGTTGAACACTGAAGCTTTCTTT
CASSTGLNTEAFF
>TRBJ2-5|NA|TRBD1|TRBV6-5
TGTGCCAGCAGCCCCGGGACAGGGGACTGGGAGACCCAGTACTTC
CASSPGTGDWETQYF
>TRBJ1-3|NA|NA|TRBV9
TGTGCCAGCAGCGTTAACTCTGGAAACACCATATATTTT
CASSVNSGNTIYF
>TRBJ1-5|NA|NA|TRBV30
TGTGCCTGGAGTAAAATAAGTGGGGGATCAAATCAGCCCCAGCATTTT
CAWSKISGGSNQPQHF
>TRBJ2-3|NA|NA|TRBV7-8
TGTGCCAGCAGCTTTCTCATAAGCGGTACTAGCACAGATACGCAGTATTTT
CASSFLISGTSTDTQYF
>TRBJ1-1|NA|TRBD1|TRBV12-5
TGTGCTAGTGACCCGGGACAGGGGCTAGGGAACACTGAAGCTTTCTTT
CASDPGQGLGNTEAFF
>TRBJ1-3|NA|NA|TRBV6-5
TGTGCCAGCAGTTACGGGGCCGGGCTCTCTGGAAACACCATATATTTT
CASSYGAGLSGNTIYF